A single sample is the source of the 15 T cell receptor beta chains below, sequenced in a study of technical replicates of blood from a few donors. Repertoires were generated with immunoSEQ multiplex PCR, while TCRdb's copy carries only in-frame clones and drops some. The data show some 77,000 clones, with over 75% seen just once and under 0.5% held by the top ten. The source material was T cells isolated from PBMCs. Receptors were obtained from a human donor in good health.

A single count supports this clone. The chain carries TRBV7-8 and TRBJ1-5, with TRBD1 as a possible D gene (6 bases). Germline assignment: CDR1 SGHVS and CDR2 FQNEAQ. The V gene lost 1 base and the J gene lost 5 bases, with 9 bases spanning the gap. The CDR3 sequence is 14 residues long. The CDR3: CASSLVQGYQPQHF. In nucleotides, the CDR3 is TGTGCCAGCAGCTTAGTACAGGGATATCAGCCCCAGCATTTT.

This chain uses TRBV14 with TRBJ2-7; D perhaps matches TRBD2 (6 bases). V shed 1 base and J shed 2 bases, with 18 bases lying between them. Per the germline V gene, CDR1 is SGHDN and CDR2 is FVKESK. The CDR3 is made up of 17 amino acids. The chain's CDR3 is CASSQALWGRYAYEQYF. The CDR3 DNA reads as TGTGCCAGCAGCCAAGCATTATGGGGGAGGTACGCCTACGAGCAGTACTTC.

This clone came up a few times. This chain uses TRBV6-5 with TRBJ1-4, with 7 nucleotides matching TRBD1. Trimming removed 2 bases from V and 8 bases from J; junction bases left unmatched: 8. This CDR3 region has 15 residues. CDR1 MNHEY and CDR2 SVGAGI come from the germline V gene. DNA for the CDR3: TGTGCCAGCAGTTACCTAGACAGGGTTGGGGAAAAACTGTTTTTT. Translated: CASSYLDRVGEKLFF.

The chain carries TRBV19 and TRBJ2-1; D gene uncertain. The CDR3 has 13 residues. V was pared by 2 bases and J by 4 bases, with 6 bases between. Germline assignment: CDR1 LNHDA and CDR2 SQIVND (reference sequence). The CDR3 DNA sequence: TGTGCCAGTAGTATAAGAGAATACAATGAGCAGTTCTTC. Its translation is CASSIREYNEQFF.

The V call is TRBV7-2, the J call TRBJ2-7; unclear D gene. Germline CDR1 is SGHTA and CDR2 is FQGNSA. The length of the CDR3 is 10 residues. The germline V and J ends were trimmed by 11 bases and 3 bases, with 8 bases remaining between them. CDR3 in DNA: TGTGCCGGCCATCTCTACGAGCAGTACTTC. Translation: CAGHLYEQYF.

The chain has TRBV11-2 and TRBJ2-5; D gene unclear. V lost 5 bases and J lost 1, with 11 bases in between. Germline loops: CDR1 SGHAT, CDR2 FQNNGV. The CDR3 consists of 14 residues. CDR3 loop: CASSPRLAQETQYF. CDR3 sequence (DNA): TGTGCCAGCAGCCCCCGATTAGCCCAAGAGACCCAGTACTTC.

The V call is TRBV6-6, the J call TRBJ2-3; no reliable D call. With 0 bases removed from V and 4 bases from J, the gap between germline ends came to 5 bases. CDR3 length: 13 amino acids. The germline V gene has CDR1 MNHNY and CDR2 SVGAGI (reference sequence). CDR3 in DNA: TGTGCCAGCAGTTACTCGAGTGCAGATACGCAGTATTTT. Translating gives CASSYSSADTQYF.

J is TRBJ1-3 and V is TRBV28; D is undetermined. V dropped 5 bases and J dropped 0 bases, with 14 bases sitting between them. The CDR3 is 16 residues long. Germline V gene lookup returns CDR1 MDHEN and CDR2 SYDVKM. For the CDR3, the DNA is TGTGCCAGCAGTCTGACGGCCGGGGTCTCTGGAAACACCATATATTTT. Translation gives CASSLTAGVSGNTIYF. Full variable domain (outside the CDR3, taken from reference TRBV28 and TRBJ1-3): DVKVTQSSRYLVKRTGEKVFLECVQDMDHENMFWYRQDPGLGLRLIYFSYDVKMKEKGDIPEGYSVSREKKERFSLILESASTNQTSMYLCASSLTAGVSGNTIYFGEGSWLTVV.

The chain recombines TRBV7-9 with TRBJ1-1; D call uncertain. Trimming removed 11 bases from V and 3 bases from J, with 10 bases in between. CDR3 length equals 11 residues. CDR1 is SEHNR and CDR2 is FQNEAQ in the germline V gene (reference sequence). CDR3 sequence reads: CAPYLYTEAFF. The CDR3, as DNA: TGTGCCCCTTATCTCTACACTGAAGCTTTCTTT.

DNA of the CDR3: TGTGCCAGCAGCACAACAATCGCTGAAGCTTTCTTT. Translating it yields CASSTTIAEAFF. V and J are TRBV6-1 and TRBJ1-1; D uncertain. This CDR3 region has 12 residues. The V gene lost 6 bases and the J gene lost 6 bases, with 11 bases spanning the gap. CDR1 and CDR2 (germline): MNHNS, SASEGT.

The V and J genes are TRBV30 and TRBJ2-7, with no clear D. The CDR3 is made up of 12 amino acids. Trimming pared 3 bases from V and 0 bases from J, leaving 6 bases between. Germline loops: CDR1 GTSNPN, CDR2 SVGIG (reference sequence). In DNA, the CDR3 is TGTGCCTGGAGCCCTCTCTCCTACGAGCAGTACTTC. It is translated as CAWSPLSYEQYF.

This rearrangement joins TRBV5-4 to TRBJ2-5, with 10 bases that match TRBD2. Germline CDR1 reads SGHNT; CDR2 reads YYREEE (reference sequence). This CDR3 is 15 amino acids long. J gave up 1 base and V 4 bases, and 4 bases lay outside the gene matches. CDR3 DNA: TGTGCCAGCAGCCGTAGCGGGAGGACCCAAGAGACCCAGTACTTC. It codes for CASSRSGRTQETQYF.

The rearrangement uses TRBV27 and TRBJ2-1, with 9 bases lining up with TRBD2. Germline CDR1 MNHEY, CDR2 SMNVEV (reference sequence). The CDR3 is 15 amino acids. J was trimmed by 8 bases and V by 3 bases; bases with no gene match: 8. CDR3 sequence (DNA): TGTGCCAGCAGTTTGGGCGGGAGGGTTATAGATGAGCAGTTCTTC. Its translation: CASSLGGRVIDEQFF.

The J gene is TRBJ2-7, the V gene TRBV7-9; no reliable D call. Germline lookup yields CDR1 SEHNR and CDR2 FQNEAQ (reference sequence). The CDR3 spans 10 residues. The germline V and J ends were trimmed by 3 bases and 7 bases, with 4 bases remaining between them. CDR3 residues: CASSFEEQYF. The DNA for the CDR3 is TGTGCCAGCAGCTTCGAGGAGCAGTACTTC.

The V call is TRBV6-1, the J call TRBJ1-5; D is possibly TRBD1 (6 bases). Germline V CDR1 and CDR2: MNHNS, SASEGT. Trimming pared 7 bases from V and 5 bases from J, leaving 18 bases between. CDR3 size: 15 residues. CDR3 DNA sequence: TGTGCCAGCACTCTATTCCAGGGGCTGGATCAGCCCCAGCATTTT. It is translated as CASTLFQGLDQPQHF.